This TCR beta chain was sequenced during a study of CD8 T cells in Susac syndrome. Germline V gene sequence: CDR1 SNHLY, CDR2 FYNNEI. Trimming took 9 bases from V and 0 from J, leaving 11 bases between them. CDR3 length equals 14 residues. Reverse transcription used roughly 0.45 to 1 ug RNA and random hexamers. TCRdb recomputed calls from the immunoSEQ multiplex PCR reads with MiXCR, one row per CDR3 protein. The sample has fewer than 90,000 distinct CDR3 sequences, 85% to 95% seen once; the top ten hold 0.35% to 0.5%. The receptor was isolated from a human donor with Susac syndrome. The V and J genes are TRBV2 and TRBJ1-4; TRBD1 is a possible D gene (6 bases). Sequenced sample: CD8+ T cells from PBMCs. The CDR3 DNA is TGTGCCAGTGGGGAGGGGGCAACTAATGAAAAACTGTTTTTT. Its protein is CASGEGATNEKLFF.